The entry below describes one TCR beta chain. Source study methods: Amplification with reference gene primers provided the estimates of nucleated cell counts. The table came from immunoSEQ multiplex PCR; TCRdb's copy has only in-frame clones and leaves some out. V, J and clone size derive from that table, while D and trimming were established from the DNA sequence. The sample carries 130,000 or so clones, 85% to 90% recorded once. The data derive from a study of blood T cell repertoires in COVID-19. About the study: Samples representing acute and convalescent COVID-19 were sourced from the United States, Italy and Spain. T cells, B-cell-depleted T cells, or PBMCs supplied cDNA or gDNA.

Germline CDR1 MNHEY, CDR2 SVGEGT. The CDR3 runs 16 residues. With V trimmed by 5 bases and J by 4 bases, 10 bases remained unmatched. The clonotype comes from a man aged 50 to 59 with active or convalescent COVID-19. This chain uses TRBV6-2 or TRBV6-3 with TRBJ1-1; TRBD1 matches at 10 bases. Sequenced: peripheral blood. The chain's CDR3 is CASSKDRGRRGTEAFF. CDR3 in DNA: TGTGCCAGCAGTAAAGACAGGGGGCGACGAGGCACTGAAGCTTTCTTT.